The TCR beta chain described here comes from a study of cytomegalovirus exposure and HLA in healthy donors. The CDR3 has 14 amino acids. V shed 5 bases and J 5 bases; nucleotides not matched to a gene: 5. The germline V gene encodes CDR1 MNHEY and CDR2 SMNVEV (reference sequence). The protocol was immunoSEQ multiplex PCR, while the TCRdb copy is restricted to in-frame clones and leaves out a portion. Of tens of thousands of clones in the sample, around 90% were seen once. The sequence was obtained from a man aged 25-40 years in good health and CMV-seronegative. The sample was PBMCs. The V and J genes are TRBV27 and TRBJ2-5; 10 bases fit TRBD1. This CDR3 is CASSRSDRGETQYF. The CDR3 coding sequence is TGTGCCAGCAGTAGATCGGACAGGGGGGAGACCCAGTACTTC.